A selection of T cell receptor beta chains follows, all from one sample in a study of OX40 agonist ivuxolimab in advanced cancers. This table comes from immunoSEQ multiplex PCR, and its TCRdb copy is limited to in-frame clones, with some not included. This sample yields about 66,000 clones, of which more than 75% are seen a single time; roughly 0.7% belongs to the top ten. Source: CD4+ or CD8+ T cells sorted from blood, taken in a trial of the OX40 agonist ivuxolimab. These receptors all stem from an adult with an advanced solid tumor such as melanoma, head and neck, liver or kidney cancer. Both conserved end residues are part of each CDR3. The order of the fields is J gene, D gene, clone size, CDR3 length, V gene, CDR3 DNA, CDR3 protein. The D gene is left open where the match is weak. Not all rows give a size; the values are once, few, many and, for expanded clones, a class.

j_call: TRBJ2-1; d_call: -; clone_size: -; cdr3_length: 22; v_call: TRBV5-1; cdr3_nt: TGCGCCAGCAGCTTTAATGTCGGTCGGCAGGCCACCTCTCAGGGCTCCTACAATGAGCAGTTCTTC; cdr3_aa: CASSFNVGRQATSQGSYNEQFF
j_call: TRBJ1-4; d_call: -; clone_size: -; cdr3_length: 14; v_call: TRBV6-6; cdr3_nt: TGTGCCAGCAGTTACTCCACAGGGTGGGAAAAACTGTTTTTT; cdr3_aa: CASSYSTGWEKLFF
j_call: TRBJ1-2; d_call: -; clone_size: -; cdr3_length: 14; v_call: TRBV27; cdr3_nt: TGTGCCAGCAGTTGGAGAGAGACGGACTATGGCTACACCTTC; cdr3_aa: CASSWRETDYGYTF
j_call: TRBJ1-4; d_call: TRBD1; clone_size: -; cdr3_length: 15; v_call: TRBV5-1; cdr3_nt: TGCGCCAGCAGCAGAGACAGGGCTCTAAATGAAAAACTGTTTTTT; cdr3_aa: CASSRDRALNEKLFF
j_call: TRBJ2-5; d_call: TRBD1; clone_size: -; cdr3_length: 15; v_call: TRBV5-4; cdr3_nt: TGTGCCAGCAGCTTTCTAGGACAGGGGAAAGAGACCCAGTACTTC; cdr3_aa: CASSFLGQGKETQYF
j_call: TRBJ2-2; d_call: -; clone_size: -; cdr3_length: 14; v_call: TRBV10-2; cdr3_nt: TGCGCCAGTAAGACTAATACGAACACCGGGGAGCTGTTTTTT; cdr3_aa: CASKTNTNTGELFF
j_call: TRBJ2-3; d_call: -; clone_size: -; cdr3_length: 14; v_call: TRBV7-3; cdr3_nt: TGTGCCAGCAGCTTACGAGGGCCGGCAGATACGCAGTATTTT; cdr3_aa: CASSLRGPADTQYF
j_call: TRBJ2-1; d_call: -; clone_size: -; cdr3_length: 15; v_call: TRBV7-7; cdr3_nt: TGTGCCAGCAGCAACGGACTAGGGGGGACGGATGAGCAGTTCTTC; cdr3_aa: CASSNGLGGTDEQFF
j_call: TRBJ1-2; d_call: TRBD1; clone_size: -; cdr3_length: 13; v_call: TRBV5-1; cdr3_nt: TGCGCCAGCAGCGTCCGGGACAGGGGCCTATCAACCTTC; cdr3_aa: CASSVRDRGLSTF
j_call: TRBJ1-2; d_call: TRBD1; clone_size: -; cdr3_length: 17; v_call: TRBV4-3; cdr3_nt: TGCGCCAGCAGCCGGACTTGGGGGACAGGGACTAACTATGGCTACACCTTC; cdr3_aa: CASSRTWGTGTNYGYTF
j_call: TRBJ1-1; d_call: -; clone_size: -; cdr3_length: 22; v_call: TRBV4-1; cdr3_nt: TGCGCCAGCAGCCAAGGTCGACTATTCCAAAAAAAGCGGGGGGGTTGGAACACTGAAGCTTTCTTT; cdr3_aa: CASSQGRLFQKKRGGWNTEAFF
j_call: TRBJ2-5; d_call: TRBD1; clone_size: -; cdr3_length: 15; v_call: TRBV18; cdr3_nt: TGTGCCAGCTCACTGCTTACAGGGGAACAAGAGACCCAGTACTTC; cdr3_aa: CASSLLTGEQETQYF
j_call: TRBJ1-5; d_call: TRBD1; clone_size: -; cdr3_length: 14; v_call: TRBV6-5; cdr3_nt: TGTGCCAGCAGTCCCACAGGGGGACGCCAGCCCCAGCATTTT; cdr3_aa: CASSPTGGRQPQHF
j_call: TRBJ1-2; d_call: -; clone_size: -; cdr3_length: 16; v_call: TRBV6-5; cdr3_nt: TGTGCCAGCAGTTATGCGGGACATGAACCTCTGGGGGGCTACACCTTC; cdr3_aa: CASSYAGHEPLGGYTF
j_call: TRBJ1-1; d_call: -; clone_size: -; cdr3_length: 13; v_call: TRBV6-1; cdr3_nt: TGTGCCAGCAGTGTACAGGGTTTCACTGAAGCTTTCTTT; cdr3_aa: CASSVQGFTEAFF
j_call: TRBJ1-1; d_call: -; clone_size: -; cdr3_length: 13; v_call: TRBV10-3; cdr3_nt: TGTGCCATCAGTGAGACAGTTAACACTGAAGCTTTCTTT; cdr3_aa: CAISETVNTEAFF
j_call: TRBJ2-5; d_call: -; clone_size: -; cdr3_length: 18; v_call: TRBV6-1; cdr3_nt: TGTGCCAGCAGTGAAGCGTTGTTGAGGGGTTCTGGGCAAGAGACCCAGTACTTC; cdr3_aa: CASSEALLRGSGQETQYF
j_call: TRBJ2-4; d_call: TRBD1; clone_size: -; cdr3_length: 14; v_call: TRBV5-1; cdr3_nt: TGCGCCAGCAGCCCGGGACAGGGGGCGAACATTCAGTACTTC; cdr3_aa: CASSPGQGANIQYF
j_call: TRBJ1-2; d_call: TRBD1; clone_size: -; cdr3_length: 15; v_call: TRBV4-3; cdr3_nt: TGCGCCAGCAGCCTCGCCACAGACAGGGCGGATGGCTACACCTTC; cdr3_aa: CASSLATDRADGYTF
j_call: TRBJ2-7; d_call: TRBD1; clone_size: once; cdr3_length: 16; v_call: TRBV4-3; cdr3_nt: TGCGCCAGCAGCCAAGCACGACAGGGGCTAATATACGAGCAGTACTTC; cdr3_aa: CASSQARQGLIYEQYF
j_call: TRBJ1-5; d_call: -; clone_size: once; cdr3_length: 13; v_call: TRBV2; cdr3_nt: TGTGCCAGCAGTGTCGACTCCAATCAGCCCCAGCATTTT; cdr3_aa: CASSVDSNQPQHF
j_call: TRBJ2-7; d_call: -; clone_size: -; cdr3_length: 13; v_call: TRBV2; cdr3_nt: TGTGCCAGCAGTGGGGCGGGGCGCTACGAGCAGTACTTC; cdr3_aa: CASSGAGRYEQYF
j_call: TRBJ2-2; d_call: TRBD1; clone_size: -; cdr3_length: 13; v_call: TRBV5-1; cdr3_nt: TGCGCCAGCGGAACGACAGGGGAGGGGGAGCTGTTTTTT; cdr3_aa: CASGTTGEGELFF
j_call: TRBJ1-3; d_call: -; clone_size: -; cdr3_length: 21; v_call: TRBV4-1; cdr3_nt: TGCGCCAGCAGCCAACTATCGACTCGTTTCGGACACCCGGATCGTAGAAACACCATATATTTT; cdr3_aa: CASSQLSTRFGHPDRRNTIYF
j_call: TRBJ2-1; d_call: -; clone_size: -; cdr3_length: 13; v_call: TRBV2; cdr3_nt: TGTGCCAGCACCATAGCGCTGCGAACGGAGCAGTTCTTC; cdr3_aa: CASTIALRTEQFF
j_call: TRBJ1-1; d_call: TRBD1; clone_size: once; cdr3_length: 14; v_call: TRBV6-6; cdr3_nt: TGTGCCAGCAGGTCCTCGCAGGGGGCCACTGAAGCTTTCTTT; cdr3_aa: CASRSSQGATEAFF
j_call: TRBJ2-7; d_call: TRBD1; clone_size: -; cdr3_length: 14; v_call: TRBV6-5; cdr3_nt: TGTGCCAGCAGATCGACAGGGGATTCCTACGAGCAGTACTTC; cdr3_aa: CASRSTGDSYEQYF
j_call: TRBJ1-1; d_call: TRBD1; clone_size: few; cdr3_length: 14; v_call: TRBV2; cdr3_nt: TGTGCCAGCAGCGGACAGGGGGTTGACACTGAAGCTTTCTTT; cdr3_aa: CASSGQGVDTEAFF
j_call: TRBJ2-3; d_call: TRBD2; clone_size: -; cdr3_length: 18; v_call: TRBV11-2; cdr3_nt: TGTGCCAGCAGCTTAGGAGTTGTAGCGGGGGGGAGGGCAGATACGCAGTATTTT; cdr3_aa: CASSLGVVAGGRADTQYF
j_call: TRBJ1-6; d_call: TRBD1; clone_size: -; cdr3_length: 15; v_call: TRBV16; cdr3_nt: TGTGCCAGCAGCCCCTCGACAGGGGGCAATTCACCCCTCCACTTT; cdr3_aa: CASSPSTGGNSPLHF
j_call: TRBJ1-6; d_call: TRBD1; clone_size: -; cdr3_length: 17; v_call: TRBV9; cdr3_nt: TGTGCCAGCAGCGTAGGTTGGGGAGGGCAGGGGGCCTCACCCCTCCACTTT; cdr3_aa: CASSVGWGGQGASPLHF
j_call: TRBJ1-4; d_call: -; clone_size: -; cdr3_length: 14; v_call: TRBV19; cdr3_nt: TGTGCCAGTAACGAGGGGGGATACGGTGAAAAACTGTTTTTT; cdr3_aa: CASNEGGYGEKLFF
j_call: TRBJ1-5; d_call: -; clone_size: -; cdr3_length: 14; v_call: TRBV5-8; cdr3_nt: TGTGCCAGCAGCTTGCGGACGGGCAATCAGCCCCAGCATTTT; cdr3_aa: CASSLRTGNQPQHF
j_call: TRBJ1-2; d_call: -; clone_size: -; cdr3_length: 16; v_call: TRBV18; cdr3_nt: TGTGCCAGCTCACCAACTGCCGCGCCGCCCCACTATGGCTACACCTTC; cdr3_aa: CASSPTAAPPHYGYTF
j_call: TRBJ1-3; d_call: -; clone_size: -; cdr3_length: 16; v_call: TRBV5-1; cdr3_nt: TGCGCCAGCAGCTTAGGCCGAAGGGGTCTAGGAAACACCATATATTTT; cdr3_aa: CASSLGRRGLGNTIYF
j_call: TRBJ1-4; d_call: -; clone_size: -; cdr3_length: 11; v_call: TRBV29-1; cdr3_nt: TGCAGCGTCCGAGAACCCGAGAAACTGTTTTTT; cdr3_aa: CSVREPEKLFF
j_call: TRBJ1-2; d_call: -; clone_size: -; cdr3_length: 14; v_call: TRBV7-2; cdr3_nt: TGTGCCAGCAGCCCTGTGGAGGCTAACTATGGCTACACCTTC; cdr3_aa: CASSPVEANYGYTF
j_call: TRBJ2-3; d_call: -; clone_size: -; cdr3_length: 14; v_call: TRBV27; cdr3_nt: TGTGCCAGCAGTTCGACAGGGTGGGACTATACGCAGTATTTT; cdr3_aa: CASSSTGWDYTQYF
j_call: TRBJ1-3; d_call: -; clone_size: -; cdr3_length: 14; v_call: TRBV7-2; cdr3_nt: TGTGCCAGCAGCTTGAGGGCGGCTGGAAACACCATATATTTT; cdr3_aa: CASSLRAAGNTIYF
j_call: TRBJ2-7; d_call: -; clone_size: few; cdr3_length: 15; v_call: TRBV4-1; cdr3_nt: TGCGCCAGCAGCCAAGAGGACAGTACGTTCTACGAGCAGTACTTC; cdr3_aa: CASSQEDSTFYEQYF
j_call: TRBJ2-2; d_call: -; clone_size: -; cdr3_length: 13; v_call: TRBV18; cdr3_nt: TGTGCCAGCTCACCATTCGACACCGGGGAGCTGTTTTTT; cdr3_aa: CASSPFDTGELFF
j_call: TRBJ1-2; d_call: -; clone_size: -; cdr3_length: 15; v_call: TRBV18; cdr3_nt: TGTGCCAGCTCACCCCAAACAGGGCTGAACTATGGCTACACCTTC; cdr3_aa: CASSPQTGLNYGYTF
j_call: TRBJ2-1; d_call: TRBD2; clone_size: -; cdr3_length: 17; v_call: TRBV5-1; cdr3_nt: TGCGCCAGCAGCCTCCCGGGACTAGCGGGGGGGTTGAATGAGCAGTTCTTC; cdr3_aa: CASSLPGLAGGLNEQFF
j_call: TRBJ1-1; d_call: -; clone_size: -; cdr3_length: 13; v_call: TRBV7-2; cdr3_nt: TGTGCCAGCAGCTTAAGGAGGGGTACTGAAGCTTTCTTT; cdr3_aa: CASSLRRGTEAFF
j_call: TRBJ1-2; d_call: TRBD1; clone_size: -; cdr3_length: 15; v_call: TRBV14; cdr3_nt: TGTGCCAGCAGCCAAGGCCGGGACAGGATCTATGGCTACACCTTC; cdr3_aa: CASSQGRDRIYGYTF
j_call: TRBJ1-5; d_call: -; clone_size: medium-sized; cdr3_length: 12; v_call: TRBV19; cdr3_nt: TGTGCCAGTAGTATCTCGAGCCAGCCCCAGCATTTT; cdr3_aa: CASSISSQPQHF